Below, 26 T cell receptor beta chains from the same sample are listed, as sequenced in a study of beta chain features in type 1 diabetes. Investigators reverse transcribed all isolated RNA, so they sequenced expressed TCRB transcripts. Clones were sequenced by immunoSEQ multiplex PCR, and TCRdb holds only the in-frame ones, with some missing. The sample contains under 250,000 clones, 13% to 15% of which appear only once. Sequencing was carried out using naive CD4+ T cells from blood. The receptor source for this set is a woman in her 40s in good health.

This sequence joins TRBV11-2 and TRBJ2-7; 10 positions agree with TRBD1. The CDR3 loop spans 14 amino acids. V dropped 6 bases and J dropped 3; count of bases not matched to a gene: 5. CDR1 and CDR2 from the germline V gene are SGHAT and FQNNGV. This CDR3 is CASRAGTGVYEQYF. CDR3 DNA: TGTGCCAGCAGGGCCGGGACAGGGGTCTACGAGCAGTACTTC.

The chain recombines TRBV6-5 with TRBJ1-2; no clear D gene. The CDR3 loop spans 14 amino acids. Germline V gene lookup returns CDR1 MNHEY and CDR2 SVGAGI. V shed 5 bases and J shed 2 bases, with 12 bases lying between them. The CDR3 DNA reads TGTGCCAGCAGTGCAGCCGACAAGAACTATGGCTACACCTTC. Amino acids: CASSAADKNYGYTF.

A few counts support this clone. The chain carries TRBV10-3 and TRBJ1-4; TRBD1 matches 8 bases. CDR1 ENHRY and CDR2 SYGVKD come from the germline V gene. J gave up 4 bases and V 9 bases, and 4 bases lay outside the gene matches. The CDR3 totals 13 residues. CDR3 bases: TGTGCCATTTCACAGGGGGGTAATGAAAAACTGTTTTTT. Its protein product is CAISQGGNEKLFF.

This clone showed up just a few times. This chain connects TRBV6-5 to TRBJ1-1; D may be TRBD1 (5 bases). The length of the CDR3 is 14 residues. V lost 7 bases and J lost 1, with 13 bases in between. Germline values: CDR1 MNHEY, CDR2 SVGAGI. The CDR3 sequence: CASIPSQGNTEAFF. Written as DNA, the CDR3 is TGTGCCAGCATCCCTTCGCAGGGGAACACTGAAGCTTTCTTT.

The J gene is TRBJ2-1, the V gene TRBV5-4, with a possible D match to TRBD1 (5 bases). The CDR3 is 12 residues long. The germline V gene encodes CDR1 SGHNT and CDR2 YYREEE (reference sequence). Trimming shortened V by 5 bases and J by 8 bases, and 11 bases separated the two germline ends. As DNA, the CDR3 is TGTGCCAGCAGTTATGGCAGGGATGAGCAGTTCTTC. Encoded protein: CASSYGRDEQFF.

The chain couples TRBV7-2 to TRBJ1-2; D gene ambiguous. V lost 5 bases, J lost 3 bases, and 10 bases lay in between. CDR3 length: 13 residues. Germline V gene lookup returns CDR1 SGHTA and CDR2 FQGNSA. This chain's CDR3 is CASSPEVHYGYTF. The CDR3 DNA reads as TGTGCCAGCAGCCCAGAGGTACACTATGGCTACACCTTC.

CDR3 amino acids: CASSRESGTGVHTIYF. DNA for the CDR3: TGTGCCAGCAGCCGCGAGTCCGGGACAGGGGTGCACACCATATATTTT. The chain uses TRBV7-6 and TRBJ1-3; 10 positions match TRBD1. The CDR3 has 16 amino acids. Germline V gene data show CDR1 as SGHVS and CDR2 as FNYEAQ. J gave up 8 bases and V 5 bases, and 12 bases lay outside the gene matches.

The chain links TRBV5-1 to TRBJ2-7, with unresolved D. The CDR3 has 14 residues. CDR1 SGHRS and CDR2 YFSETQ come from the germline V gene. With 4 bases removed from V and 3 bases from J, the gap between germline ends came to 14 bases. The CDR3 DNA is TGCGCCAGCAGCCCAGAGGTCGTTAGCTACGAGCAGTACTTC. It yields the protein CASSPEVVSYEQYF.

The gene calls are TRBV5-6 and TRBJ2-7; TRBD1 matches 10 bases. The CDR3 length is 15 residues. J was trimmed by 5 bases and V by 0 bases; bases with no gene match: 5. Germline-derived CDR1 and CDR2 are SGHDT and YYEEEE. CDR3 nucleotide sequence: TGTGCCAGCAGCTTGGATCGGACAGGGGGGAACGAGCAGTACTTC. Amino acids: CASSLDRTGGNEQYF.

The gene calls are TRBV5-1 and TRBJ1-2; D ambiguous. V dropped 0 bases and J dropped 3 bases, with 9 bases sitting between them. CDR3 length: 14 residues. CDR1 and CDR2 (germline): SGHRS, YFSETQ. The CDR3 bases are TGCGCCAGCAGCTTGGCCTCAGGCGACTATGGCTACACCTTC. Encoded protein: CASSLASGDYGYTF.

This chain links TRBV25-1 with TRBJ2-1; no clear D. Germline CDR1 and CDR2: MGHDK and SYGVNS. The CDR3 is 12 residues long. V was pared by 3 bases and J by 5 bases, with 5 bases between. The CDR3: CASSDLHNEQFF. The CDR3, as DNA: TGTGCCAGCAGTGACCTCCACAATGAGCAGTTCTTC.

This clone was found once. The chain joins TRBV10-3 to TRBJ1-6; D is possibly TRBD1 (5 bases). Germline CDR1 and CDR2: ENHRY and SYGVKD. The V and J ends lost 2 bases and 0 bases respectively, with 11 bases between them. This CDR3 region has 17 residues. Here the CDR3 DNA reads TGTGCCATCAGTGAGGCACAGGCAAGCTCCTATAATTCACCCCTCCACTTT. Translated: CAISEAQASSYNSPLHF.

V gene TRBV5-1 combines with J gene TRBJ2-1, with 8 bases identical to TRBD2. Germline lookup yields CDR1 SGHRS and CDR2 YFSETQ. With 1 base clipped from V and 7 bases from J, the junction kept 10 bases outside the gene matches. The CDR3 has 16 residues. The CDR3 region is CASSLFGGGPGNEQFF. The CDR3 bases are TGCGCCAGCAGCTTGTTCGGGGGGGGCCCCGGTAATGAGCAGTTCTTC.

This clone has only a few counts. The CDR3 DNA reads as TGTGCCAGCAGCTTATCCCGGGGGGTGTACCAAGAGACCCAGTACTTC. Translating it yields CASSLSRGVYQETQYF. The V call is TRBV7-6, the J call TRBJ2-5; TRBD2 matches at 7 bases. The germline V gene encodes CDR1 SGHVS and CDR2 FNYEAQ. This CDR3 has 16 residues. V shed 2 bases and J 0 bases; nucleotides not matched to a gene: 6.

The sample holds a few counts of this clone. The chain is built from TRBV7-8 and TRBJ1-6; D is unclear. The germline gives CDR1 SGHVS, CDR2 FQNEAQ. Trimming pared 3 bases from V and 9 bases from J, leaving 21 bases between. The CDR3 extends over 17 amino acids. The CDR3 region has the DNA TGTGCCAGCAGCTTCCGAGAACCGCAGGATTACGGTTCACCCCTCCACTTT. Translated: CASSFREPQDYGSPLHF. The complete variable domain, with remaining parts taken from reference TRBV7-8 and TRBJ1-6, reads GAGVSQSPRYKVAKRGQDVALRCDPISGHVSLFWYQQALGQGPEFLTYFQNEAQLDKSGLPSDRFFAERPEGSVSTLKIQRTQQEDSAVYLCASSFREPQDYGSPLHFGNGTRLTVT.

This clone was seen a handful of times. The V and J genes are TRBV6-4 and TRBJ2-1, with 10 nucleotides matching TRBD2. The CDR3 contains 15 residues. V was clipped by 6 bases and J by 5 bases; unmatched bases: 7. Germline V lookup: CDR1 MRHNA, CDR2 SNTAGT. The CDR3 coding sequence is TGTGCCAGCAGCACCAGCGGGGGGGCCAACAATGAGCAGTTCTTC. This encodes CASSTSGGANNEQFF.

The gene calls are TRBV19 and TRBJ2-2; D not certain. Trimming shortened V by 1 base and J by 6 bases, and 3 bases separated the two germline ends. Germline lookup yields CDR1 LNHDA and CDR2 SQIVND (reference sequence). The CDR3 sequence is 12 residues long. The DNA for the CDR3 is TGTGCCAGTAGTATAGCGGCCGGGGAGCTGTTTTTT. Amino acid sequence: CASSIAAGELFF.

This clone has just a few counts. The CDR3 is CASSQDPGQGWREAFF. The DNA of the CDR3 is TGCGCCAGCAGCCAAGATCCCGGACAGGGGTGGCGTGAAGCTTTCTTT. The V gene is TRBV4-1, the J gene TRBJ1-1; TRBD1 matches 9 bases. CDR1 and CDR2 (germline): MGHRA, YSYEKL. With V trimmed by 0 bases and J by 7 bases, 9 bases remained unmatched. The CDR3 spans 16 residues.

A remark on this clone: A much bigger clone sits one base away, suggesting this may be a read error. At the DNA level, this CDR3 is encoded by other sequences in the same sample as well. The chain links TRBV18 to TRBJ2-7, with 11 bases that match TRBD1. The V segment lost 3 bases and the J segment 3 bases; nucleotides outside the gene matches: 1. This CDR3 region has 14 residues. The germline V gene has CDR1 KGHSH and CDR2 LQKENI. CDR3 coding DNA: TGTGCCAGCTCACCCGGGACAGGGGGCTACGAGCAGTACTTC. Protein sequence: CASSPGTGGYEQYF.

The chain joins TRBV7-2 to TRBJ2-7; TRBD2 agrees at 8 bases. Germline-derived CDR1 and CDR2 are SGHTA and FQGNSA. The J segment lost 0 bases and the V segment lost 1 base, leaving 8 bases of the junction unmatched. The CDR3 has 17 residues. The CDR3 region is CASSLGDSGAISYEQYF. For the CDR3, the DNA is TGTGCCAGCAGCTTAGGGGATAGCGGGGCCATCTCCTACGAGCAGTACTTC.

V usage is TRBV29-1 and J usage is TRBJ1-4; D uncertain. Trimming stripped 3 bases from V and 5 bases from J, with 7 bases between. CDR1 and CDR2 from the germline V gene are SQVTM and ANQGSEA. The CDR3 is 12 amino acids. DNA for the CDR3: TGCAGCGTTGACCGGTGGAATGAAAAACTGTTTTTT. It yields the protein CSVDRWNEKLFF.

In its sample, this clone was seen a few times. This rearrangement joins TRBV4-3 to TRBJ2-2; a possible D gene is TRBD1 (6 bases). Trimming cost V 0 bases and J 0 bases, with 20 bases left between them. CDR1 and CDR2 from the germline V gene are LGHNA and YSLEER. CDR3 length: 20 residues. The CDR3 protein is CASSQDAHVTGRANTGELFF. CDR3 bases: TGCGCCAGCAGCCAAGATGCACACGTAACAGGGCGCGCGAACACCGGGGAGCTGTTTTTT.

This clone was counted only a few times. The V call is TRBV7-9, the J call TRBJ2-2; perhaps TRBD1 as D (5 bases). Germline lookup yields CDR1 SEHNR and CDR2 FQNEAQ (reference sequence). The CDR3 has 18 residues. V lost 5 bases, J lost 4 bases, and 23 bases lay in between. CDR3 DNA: TGTGCCAGCAGCCACCTCCGTGATCAGGGTGTAAGCACCGGGGAGCTGTTTTTT. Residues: CASSHLRDQGVSTGELFF.

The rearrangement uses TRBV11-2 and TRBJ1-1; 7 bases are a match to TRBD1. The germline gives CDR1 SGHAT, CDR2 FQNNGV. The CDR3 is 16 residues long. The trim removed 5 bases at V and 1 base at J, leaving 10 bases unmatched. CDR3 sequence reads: CASSRIPGQKNTEAFF. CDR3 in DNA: TGTGCCAGCAGCCGTATTCCGGGACAGAAGAACACTGAAGCTTTCTTT.

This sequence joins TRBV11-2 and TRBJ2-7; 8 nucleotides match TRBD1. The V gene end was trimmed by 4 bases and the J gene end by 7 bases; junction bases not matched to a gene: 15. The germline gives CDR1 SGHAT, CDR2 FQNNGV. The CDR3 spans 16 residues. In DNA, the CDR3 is TGTGCCAGCAGCTCCCAAGGCCGGACAGGGTTAAGGGAGCAGTACTTC. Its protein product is CASSSQGRTGLREQYF.

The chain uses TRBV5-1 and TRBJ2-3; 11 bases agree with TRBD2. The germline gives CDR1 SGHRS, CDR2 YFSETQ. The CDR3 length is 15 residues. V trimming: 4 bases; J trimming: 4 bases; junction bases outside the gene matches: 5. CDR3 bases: TGCGCCAGCAGCCCCGGACTAGCGGGTGCAGATACGCAGTATTTT. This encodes CASSPGLAGADTQYF.